The present T cell receptor beta chain was sequenced within a study of technical replicates of blood from a handful of donors. The assay was immunoSEQ multiplex PCR, and TCRdb's table has in-frame clones only and misses some. The profile shows almost 70,000 clones, around nine tenths of them singletons. Per germline, CDR1 LGHNA and CDR2 YNFKEQ. V was pared by 1 base and J by 5 bases, with 6 bases of the junction left unmatched. This CDR3 spans 16 amino acids. V is TRBV4-2 and J is TRBJ1-5; 9 bases match TRBD1. Specimen: T cells isolated from PBMCs. The receptor was isolated from a human donor in good health. Here the CDR3 DNA reads TGTGCCAGCAGCCAAGTAAGCTGGACAGGGGATCAGCCCCAGCATTTT. This sequence encodes CASSQVSWTGDQPQHF.